This TCR beta chain came from a study of CD8+ T cells in alopecia areata. The CDR3 runs to 13 residues. Per germline, CDR1 LNHDA and CDR2 SQIVND (reference sequence). J lost 8 bases, V lost 9 bases, and 7 bases had no gene match. Concerning this clone: Its antigen is not known.

Study observations and caveats: Tofacitinib yielded significantly lower scalp clonality and fewer expanded CD8+ clones among the top 100. Clonality exceeded that of normal scalp in lesional scalp, most notably in alopecia totalis/universalis.

Treatment specified: oral pan-JAK inhibitor, 5-10 mg twice daily. Sampling of alopecia areata patients yielded lesional scalp punch biopsies as well as peripheral blood. PBMCs, the starting material, were the source of sorted CD4+ and CD8+ T cells. RNA was extracted and reverse transcribed into cDNA as the sequencing template. Measured with immunoSEQ multiplex PCR; TCRdb has only the in-frame clones, and not every one. The sample carries 75,000 to 100,000 clones, about 71% recorded once. The chain couples TRBV19 to TRBJ2-1, with 10 bases fitting TRBD2. Sequenced material: CD8+ T cells sorted from blood, taken around week 44, from a patient treated with tofacitinib. The origin of this receptor is a human donor with alopecia areata. CDR3 in amino acids: CASKRGGADEQFF. The DNA for the CDR3 is TGTGCCAGCAAGCGGGGGGGCGCCGATGAGCAGTTCTTC.